This T cell receptor (beta chain) was captured by sequencing in a study of molecular identifiers for immune sequencing clone quantification. Study-wide findings and caveats: Clones carrying above 20 RNA copies accounted for over 98% of effector molecules, under 1% in naive cells.

Researchers sorted naive CD8 T cells as cells that were CD8+CD4-CCR7+CD45RA+. This clonotype occurred many times. Antigen: not known. TCRdb reanalysed the PCR reads using MiXCR and keeps one entry per CDR3 protein. The sample lists some 680,000 distinct CDR3 sequences; around 25% were seen once. Between the trimmed V and J ends, which lost 6 bases and 8 bases, there was a span of 10 bases. The CDR3 runs 12 residues. The germline V gene encodes CDR1 ENHRY and CDR2 SYGVKD. The clonotype comes from a human donor in good health. Some libraries in this study had Jurkat cell RNA spiked in. The sample comprised naive CD8+ T cells from blood, with Jurkat cell RNA spiked in. Subset: FACS-sorted CD8+CD4-CCR7+CD45RA+ naive T cells. This chain connects TRBV10-3 to TRBJ2-2; D is unclear. CDR3 DNA sequence: TGTGCCATCAGCGACCACATTGGGGAGCTGTTTTTT. Translation gives CAISDHIGELFF.